Shown below are 29 T cell receptor beta chains from a single sample sequenced in a study of T-cell memory formation after mild COVID-19. TCRdb re-derived calls from the 5' RACE reads in MiXCR, one entry per CDR3 protein. The sample records 50,000 or so distinct CDR3 sequences, around 30% being singletons. The specimen was PBMCs or a T cell subset sorted from them (not recorded which). These receptors were taken from a young man who had mild COVID-19 (a few samples of this study predate the infection). Cell type and time point are not known.

The chain is built from TRBV4-1 and TRBJ2-1; D gene unclear. The germline gives CDR1 MGHRA, CDR2 YSYEKL. This CDR3 is built from 12 residues. The germline V and J ends were trimmed by 0 bases and 8 bases, with 5 bases remaining between them. The CDR3 DNA sequence: TGCGCCAGCAGCCAAGAGGGCTATGAGCAGTTCTTC. Translating gives CASSQEGYEQFF.

This clonotype was recorded a few times. The chain has TRBV12-3 or TRBV12-4 and TRBJ1-5, with D unclear. V was trimmed by 4 bases and J by 6 bases, leaving 7 bases between them. This CDR3 has 12 amino acids. This CDR3 is CASSSSGQPQHF. CDR3 sequence (DNA): TGTGCCAGCAGTTCGTCGGGTCAGCCCCAGCATTTT.

The chain links TRBV20-1 to TRBJ2-1, with a tentative D call TRBD2 (5 bases). Trimming stripped 3 bases from V and 3 bases from J, with 18 bases between. There are 16 residues in the CDR3. The V gene's germline CDR1 is DFQATT and CDR2 SNEGSKA (reference sequence). The DNA for the CDR3 is TGCAGTGCTAGGGCCAAGGGCGGAGCGGTCTACAATGAGCAGTTCTTC. Amino acid sequence: CSARAKGGAVYNEQFF.

The genes are TRBV5-1 and TRBJ2-5; maybe TRBD1 (6 bases). This CDR3 comprises 15 residues. Germline CDR1 is SGHRS and CDR2 is YFSETQ. The V end lost 2 bases, the J end lost 5 bases, and 16 bases lay between the germline ends. CDR3 sequence: CASSFGDISSETQYF. The CDR3 coding sequence is TGCGCCAGCAGCTTCGGGGACATAAGTAGCGAGACCCAGTACTTC.

The sample holds many counts of this clonotype. This chain uses TRBV6-6 with TRBJ1-3, with D unclear. Germline lookup yields CDR1 MNHNY and CDR2 SVGAGI (reference sequence). This CDR3 spans 14 amino acids. Trimming cost V 2 bases and J 2 bases, with 7 bases left between them. This CDR3 reads CASSYLTAGNTIYF. Written as DNA, the CDR3 is TGTGCCAGCAGTTACCTCACAGCTGGAAACACCATATATTTT.

The rearrangement uses TRBV2 and TRBJ2-7; D remains ambiguous. Germline CDR1 SNHLY, CDR2 FYNNEI. The CDR3 runs 13 residues. Deletions cut 9 bases from V and 4 bases from J, with 16 bases between. The DNA for the CDR3 is TGTGCCAGTTTATTGCAGGCAAGTTACGAGCAGTACGTC. This gives the protein CASLLQASYEQYV.

The chain links TRBV9 to TRBJ2-3; 7 bases align to TRBD1. This CDR3 has 15 amino acids. With 0 bases clipped from V and 6 bases from J, the junction kept 7 bases outside the gene matches. Germline V gives CDR1 SGDLS, CDR2 YYNGEE. Here the CDR3 DNA reads TGTGCCAGCAGCGTAGCCCGGGACAGACCTGATACGCAGTATTTT. This translates into CASSVARDRPDTQYF.

The chain is built from TRBV20-1 and TRBJ1-5; D may be TRBD1 (5 bases). V lost 0 bases and J 7 bases, leaving 13 bases between the germline ends. The CDR3 spans 14 residues. Germline V gene lookup returns CDR1 DFQATT and CDR2 SNEGSKA (reference sequence). The CDR3, as DNA: TGCAGTGCTAGAGATTCAGGGAATAAGCAGCCCCAGCATTTT. Encoded protein: CSARDSGNKQPQHF.

Only one count was recorded for this clonotype. The rearrangement joins TRBV5-1 to TRBJ2-7; perhaps TRBD2 as D (6 bases). The CDR3 runs to 14 residues. Germline V CDR1 and CDR2: SGHRS, YFSETQ. V was shortened by 1 base and J by 0 bases, with 8 bases between the two germline ends. CDR3 loop: CASSLRGGSYEQYF. The CDR3 nucleotides read TGCGCCAGCAGCTTGAGGGGAGGCTCCTACGAGCAGTACTTC.

The CDR3: CASTRRGNTGELFF. CDR3 nucleotide sequence: TGTGCCAGCACCCGCAGGGGGAACACCGGGGAGCTGTTTTTT. This sequence joins TRBV27 and TRBJ2-2; TRBD1 might be the D (6 bases). The CDR3 runs to 14 residues. Trimming left V 7 bases short and J 1 base short, with 10 bases between. Germline V gives CDR1 MNHEY, CDR2 SMNVEV (reference sequence).

The gene calls are TRBV6-5 and TRBJ2-3; D uncertain. The CDR3 runs to 17 residues. With 5 bases removed from V and 4 bases from J, the gap between germline ends came to 22 bases. Germline loops: CDR1 MNHEY, CDR2 SVGAGI. The CDR3 nucleotides are TGTGCCAGCAGTATCTCCATCCGTTTAACTTTTGCAGATACGCAGTATTTT. It yields the protein CASSISIRLTFADTQYF.

This clonotype was detected ten times or more. The chain joins TRBV29-1 to TRBJ2-7, with D possibly matching TRBD1 (6 bases). The CDR3 extends over 13 amino acids. The germline V gene encodes CDR1 SQVTM and CDR2 ANQGSEA. V lost 5 bases and J lost 3, with 14 bases in between. Here the CDR3 reads CSVRAGDSYEQYF. For the CDR3, the DNA is TGCAGCGTTCGAGCAGGGGATAGCTACGAGCAGTACTTC.

This clonotype was observed a single time. V usage is TRBV27 and J usage is TRBJ1-1; D unclear. Germline V gene sequence: CDR1 MNHEY, CDR2 SMNVEV (reference sequence). The CDR3 contains 14 residues. V was cut by 3 bases and J by 2 bases, with 10 bases left in between. The CDR3: CASSLWQSNTEAFF. DNA for the CDR3: TGTGCCAGCAGTTTGTGGCAGTCTAACACTGAAGCTTTCTTT.

V and J are TRBV24-1 and TRBJ2-3, with D perhaps given as TRBD1 or TRBD2 (5 bases each). V gave up 3 bases and J gave up 6 bases, with 18 bases separating them. CDR3 length: 16 amino acids. Germline assignment: CDR1 KGHDR and CDR2 SFDVKD. The CDR3 nucleotides are TGTGCCACCAGTGATGTCATCGGGGACCCCTGGGATACGCAGTATTTT. This sequence encodes CATSDVIGDPWDTQYF.

The chain employs TRBV29-1 and TRBJ2-4; weak D call: TRBD2 (5 bases). Germline CDR1 is SQVTM and CDR2 is ANQGSEA. The V gene lost 7 bases and the J gene lost 4 bases, with 17 bases spanning the gap. The CDR3 has 14 residues. CDR3 sequence reads: CSAAGGLNKNIQYF. CDR3 nucleotides: TGCAGCGCCGCGGGCGGATTGAATAAAAACATTCAGTACTTC. The full variable domain, in which reference TRBV29-1 and TRBJ2-4 provide the parts outside the CDR3, is SAVISQKPSRDICQRGTSLTIQCQVDSQVTMMFWYRQQPGQSLTLIATANQGSEATYESGFVIDKFPISRPNLTFSTLTVSNMSPEDSSIYLCSAAGGLNKNIQYFGAGTRLSVL.

The chain has TRBV3-1 and TRBJ2-1, with D unresolved. Per germline, CDR1 LGHDT and CDR2 YNNKEL (reference sequence). This CDR3 has 15 amino acids. With 4 bases removed from V and 1 base from J, the gap between germline ends came to 11 bases. This chain's CDR3 is CASSPQVLSYNEQFF. CDR3 DNA sequence: TGTGCCAGCAGCCCCCAGGTCTTATCCTACAATGAGCAGTTCTTC.

This clonotype was seen a few times. The V call is TRBV10-3, the J call TRBJ2-3; 14 bases line up with TRBD2. Trimming removed 6 bases from V and 2 bases from J; junction bases left unmatched: 4. Germline V gene lookup returns CDR1 ENHRY and CDR2 SYGVKD. This CDR3 has 16 residues. CDR3 amino acids: CAISRLAGGVTDTQYF. DNA for the CDR3: TGTGCCATCAGCCGACTAGCGGGGGGGGTCACAGATACGCAGTATTTT.

This clonotype was recorded at least ten times. The genes are TRBV4-1 and TRBJ1-6; D uncertain. Germline V lookup: CDR1 MGHRA, CDR2 YSYEKL. V lost 5 bases and J 5 bases, leaving 16 bases between the germline ends. This CDR3 spans 16 amino acids. The CDR3 sequence: CASSAEGDEHNSPLHF. Here the CDR3 DNA reads TGCGCCAGCAGCGCCGAGGGTGATGAGCATAATTCACCCCTCCACTTT.

The rearrangement uses TRBV5-4 and TRBJ2-7; D is possibly TRBD1 (6 bases). The CDR3 spans 14 residues. Per the germline V gene, CDR1 is SGHNT and CDR2 is YYREEE (reference sequence). Trimming removed 4 bases from V and 2 bases from J, with 13 bases in between. CDR3 coding DNA: TGTGCCAGCAGCCCACAGGGACCCACCTACGAGCAGTACTTC. Amino acids: CASSPQGPTYEQYF.

The chain couples TRBV5-1 to TRBJ2-7, with TRBD1 matching 8 bases. CDR1 and CDR2 (germline): SGHRS, YFSETQ. V trimming: 2 bases; J trimming: 3 bases; junction bases outside the gene matches: 7. This CDR3 is 15 amino acids long. This chain's CDR3 is CASSFGTGEYYEQYF. As DNA, the CDR3 is TGCGCCAGCAGCTTCGGGACAGGAGAATACTACGAGCAGTACTTC. Full variable domain (outside the CDR3, taken from reference TRBV5-1 and TRBJ2-7): KAGVTQTPRYLIKTRGQQVTLSCSPISGHRSVSWYQQTPGQGLQFLFEYFSETQRNKGNFPGRFSGRQFSNSRSEMNVSTLELGDSALYLCASSFGTGEYYEQYFGPGTRLTVT.

The rearrangement uses TRBV6-5 and TRBJ2-3; 9 bases align to TRBD1. Germline CDR1 MNHEY, CDR2 SVGAGI. The CDR3 consists of 19 residues. V shed 2 bases and J 0 bases; nucleotides not matched to a gene: 12. The CDR3 here is CASSYADWHGTGSTDTQYF. The CDR3 coding sequence is TGTGCCAGCAGTTACGCAGACTGGCACGGGACAGGGAGCACAGATACGCAGTATTTT.

The genes are TRBV12-3 or TRBV12-4 and TRBJ2-2; TRBD1 agrees at 7 bases. There are 14 residues in the CDR3. V lost 9 bases to trimming and J lost 7 bases; unmatched junction nucleotides: 11. CDR3 sequence: CASRGQRSFGELFF. CDR3 DNA sequence: TGTGCCAGTCGGGGACAGCGCAGTTTCGGGGAGCTGTTTTTT.

This clonotype was recorded a few times. The CDR3 DNA reads TGTGCCACCAGTGCAGTGGCCAACACCGGGGAGCTGTTTTTT. The encoded protein is CATSAVANTGELFF. J is TRBJ2-2 and V is TRBV24-1; no definite D call. This CDR3 spans 14 amino acids. Germline values: CDR1 KGHDR, CDR2 SFDVKD. V was trimmed by 5 bases and J by 2 bases, leaving 8 bases between them.

This clonotype occurred a few times. This rearrangement joins TRBV20-1 to TRBJ2-3, with D possibly TRBD1 on 5 matching bases. The V gene's germline CDR1 is DFQATT and CDR2 SNEGSKA (reference sequence). This CDR3 has 15 amino acids. Trimming removed 1 base at V and 1 base at J, with 12 bases between. CDR3 in DNA: TGCAGTGCTAGAGCCATGGTAGGGGGCACAGATACGCAGTATTTT. Translation: CSARAMVGGTDTQYF.

CDR3 DNA: TGCGCCAGCAGCCAAGAGTGGCAGGGGGAATCGTCCCTCCACTTT. It is translated as CASSQEWQGESSLHF. The chain has TRBV4-3 and TRBJ1-6; 7 bases agree with TRBD1. Trimming removed 0 bases from V and 14 bases from J; junction bases left unmatched: 10. Germline CDR1 and CDR2: LGHNA and YSLEER. This CDR3 spans 15 amino acids.

This clonotype was seen only a few times. This chain joins TRBV5-4 and TRBJ2-1; the match to TRBD1 covers 9 bases. Per the germline V gene, CDR1 is SGHNT and CDR2 is YYREEE (reference sequence). This CDR3 has 18 residues. V shed 0 bases, J shed 4 bases, and the junction held 11 bases outside the gene matches. In DNA form, the CDR3 reads TGTGCCAGCAGCTTGGAGGCCGGACAGGGGTTTGGATACAATGAGCAGTTCTTC. Residues: CASSLEAGQGFGYNEQFF.

The chain recombines TRBV7-9 with TRBJ2-1; the match to TRBD1 covers 10 bases. Germline loops: CDR1 SEHNR, CDR2 FQNEAQ (reference sequence). The CDR3 contains 15 residues. V lost 4 bases to trimming and J lost 5 bases; unmatched junction nucleotides: 5. CDR3 bases: TGTGCCAGCAGCTCACCGGGACAGGGGAACAATGAGCAGTTCTTC. Translating it yields CASSSPGQGNNEQFF.

This chain joins TRBV4-3 and TRBJ2-1; D call uncertain. This CDR3 region has 16 residues. Trimming stripped 0 bases from V and 2 bases from J, with 11 bases between. Germline loops: CDR1 LGHNA, CDR2 YSLEER. The CDR3 protein is CASSQEHLGAYNEQFF. The CDR3 nucleotides are TGCGCCAGCAGCCAAGAGCACCTTGGGGCCTACAATGAGCAGTTCTTC.

This clonotype was observed a handful of times. This CDR3 is CATKSQGGLRETQYF. CDR3 DNA sequence: TGTGCCACCAAGAGTCAGGGGGGGCTCCGAGAGACCCAGTACTTC. The J gene is TRBJ2-5, the V gene TRBV10-3; D may correspond to TRBD1 or TRBD2 (7 bases each). The length of the CDR3 is 15 residues. CDR1 is ENHRY, CDR2 SYGVKD, per germline. Trimming shortened V by 10 bases and J by 4 bases, and 22 bases separated the two germline ends.